The clone carrying this TCR beta chain was observed a handful of times. Its specificity is not known. Germline loops: CDR1 MNHNS, CDR2 SASEGT. Trimming stripped 2 bases from V and 3 bases from J, with 14 bases between. The CDR3 has 15 amino acids. The sample is drawn from a study of T cell repertoires in cytomegalovirus infection. As for the study in general: Evidence of both CMV infection and a matching HLA type came from public TCR beta signatures.

Study findings and constraints: In two of eight donors, the top clonotype was HLA-C-restricted CMV-specific. Cumulative frequency (of public TCR beta family members) identified carriers of CMV plus the relevant HLA.

MiXCR was run by TCRdb on the reads, yielding one entry per CDR3 protein. The sample records 150,000 to 200,000 distinct CDR3 sequences, 28% being singletons. The sample taken for sequencing was PBMCs. The V and J genes are TRBV6-1 and TRBJ2-7, with D maybe TRBD2 (6 bases). The receptor's source is a human donor in good health (CMV status not recorded). Some clones in this sample may be carry-over from other donors' samples. CDR3 sequence reads: CASSERGIRRYEQYF. CDR3 nucleotides: TGTGCCAGCAGTGAACGGGGGATCCGGCGCTACGAGCAGTACTTC.